This T cell receptor beta chain derives from a study of T cell responses to AZD1222 COVID-19 vaccine. Some clones are missing from TCRdb's copy, which holds only in-frame ones; the method was immunoSEQ multiplex PCR. The table shows roughly 140,000 clones, with roughly 90% occurring only once. Germline lookup yields CDR1 SGHRS and CDR2 YFSETQ. CDR3 size: 14 residues. Trimming took 5 bases from V and 4 from J, leaving 15 bases between them. The source was peripheral blood, collected on day 0 of AZD1222 vaccination. This clonotype was sampled from an adult in good health. The chain couples TRBV5-1 to TRBJ1-1; TRBD1 is a possible D gene (6 bases). CDR3 DNA sequence: TGCGCCAGCAGACAGGGAAGTGGAAGCACTGAAGCTTTCTTT. This translates into CASRQGSGSTEAFF. The full variable domain, its missing parts supplied by reference TRBV5-1 and TRBJ1-1, is KAGVTQTPRYLIKTRGQQVTLSCSPISGHRSVSWYQQTPGQGLQFLFEYFSETQRNKGNFPGRFSGRQFSNSRSEMNVSTLELGDSALYLCASRQGSGSTEAFFGQGTRLTVV.